The rows below give T cell receptor beta chains drawn from one sample of a study of OX40 agonist ivuxolimab in advanced cancers. Repertoires were generated with immunoSEQ multiplex PCR, while TCRdb's copy carries only in-frame clones and drops some. The sample consists of tens of thousands of clones, more than 70% of them appearing once. The specimen was CD4+ or CD8+ T cells sorted from blood, collected in a trial of the OX40 agonist ivuxolimab. Receptor source: an adult with an advanced solid tumor such as melanoma, head and neck, liver or kidney cancer. The conserved cysteine and the conserved F or W are not part of the CDR3 here. Each record gives: CDR3 protein, V gene, D gene. D genes are given only for firm matches.

ASSIRLGVPEAF	TRBV19	.
ASSGRYRRSASYNEQF	TRBV19	.
ASSFRDRLNTEAF	TRBV19	TRBD1
AWKGSGNIQY	TRBV30	.
ASSVEAHPRDSPLH	TRBV9	.
ATTMRSRNEQF	TRBV6-5	.
ASSLVALRAYEQY	TRBV7-2	.
ASSYGPGAQETQY	TRBV6-6	.
ASSSGEYTQY	TRBV11-3	.
ASSLRTSGSYAYEQY	TRBV27	TRBD2
SASPKETQY	TRBV20-1	.